This is a list of T cell receptor beta chains from one sample in a study of blood T cell repertoires in COVID-19. Data came from immunoSEQ multiplex PCR; TCRdb stores just in-frame clones and leaves some out. The sample records about 270,000 clones, 86% being singletons. Sequenced input: peripheral blood. The receptor source for this set is a man aged 35-49 years with active or convalescent COVID-19. Both conserved end residues are part of each CDR3. A D gene is named only where the DNA matches it firmly. The size entry is marked missing in some rows and otherwise reads once, few, many or a size class.

cdr3_aa cdr3_nt d_call j_call v_call clone_size
CASSVNGEDNSPLHF TGTGCCAGCAGTGTCAACGGGGAGGATAATTCACCCCTCCACTTT . TRBJ1-6 TRBV2 .
CASSYNSAISYEQYF TGTGCCAGCAGTTATAACAGTGCGATCTCCTACGAGCAGTACTTC . TRBJ2-7 TRBV6-5 .
CASSPPTGNGAEAFF TGTGCCAGCTCACCACCAACAGGGAATGGGGCTGAAGCTTTCTTT . TRBJ1-1 TRBV18 .
CAWTRQGGGYGYTF TGTGCCTGGACCCGACAGGGGGGTGGCTATGGCTACACCTTC TRBD1 TRBJ1-2 TRBV30 .
CASSSGQGNTEAFF TGCGCCAGCAGCTCGGGACAGGGGAACACTGAAGCTTTCTTT TRBD1 TRBJ1-1 TRBV5-1 .
CASSLKNPEAFF TGTGCCAGCTCACTAAAGAACCCGGAGGCTTTCTTT . TRBJ1-1 TRBV18 .
CASSEGHPYEQYF TGTGCCAGCAGTGAAGGACATCCCTACGAGCAGTACTTC . TRBJ2-7 TRBV2 .
CASSMGRSTYNSPLHF TGTGCCAGTAGTATGGGCAGGTCTACCTATAATTCACCCCTCCACTTT . TRBJ1-6 TRBV19 .
CASSRDPNEKLFF TGCGCCAGCAGCCGAGATCCCAATGAAAAACTGTTTTTT . TRBJ1-4 TRBV10-1 .
CASSGEFGQARFAGNTIYF TGTGCCAGCAGTGGCGAGTTTGGACAGGCTAGGTTCGCTGGAAACACCATATATTTT TRBD1 TRBJ1-3 TRBV6-1 .
CALSGTGDQPQHF TGTGCCCTCTCCGGGACAGGGGATCAGCCCCAGCATTTT TRBD1 TRBJ1-5 TRBV6-5 .
CASSRDTYSGANVLTF TGTGCCAGCAGTCGTGACACTTACTCTGGGGCCAACGTCCTGACTTTC . TRBJ2-6 TRBV2 .
CATRQVRSGNTIYF TGTGCCACCAGACAGGTGCGCTCTGGAAACACCATATATTTT . TRBJ1-3 TRBV19 .
CASSGGIQETQYF TGTGCCAGCAGCGGAGGGATCCAAGAGACCCAGTACTTC . TRBJ2-5 TRBV9 .
CASSWTSGEETQYF TGCGCCAGCAGCTGGACTAGCGGGGAAGAGACCCAGTACTTC TRBD2 TRBJ2-5 TRBV5-1 .
CASSYDRDQPQHF TGCGCCAGCAGTTACGACAGGGATCAGCCCCAGCATTTT TRBD1 TRBJ1-5 TRBV5-1 .
CASSFGTGGLAGNTIYF TGTGCCAGCAGCTTCGGGACAGGGGGACTCGCTGGAAACACCATATATTTT TRBD1 TRBJ1-3 TRBV5-6 once
CASSSPSSGRVSYNEQFF TGTGCCAGCAGCTCCCCCTCTAGCGGGAGGGTGTCTTACAATGAGCAGTTCTTC TRBD2 TRBJ2-1 TRBV7-9 .
CASSSTGYYGYTF TGTGCCAGCAGTTCGACAGGGTATTATGGCTACACCTTC TRBD1 TRBJ1-2 TRBV6-2/TRBV6-3 .
CASSITGCCNQPQHF TGTGCCAGTAGTATCACAGGGTGTTGCAATCAGCCCCAGCATTTT . TRBJ1-5 TRBV19 few
CAWSFPTGGAEKLFF TGTGCCTGGAGTTTTCCGACAGGGGGGGCTGAAAAACTGTTTTTT TRBD1 TRBJ1-4 TRBV30 few
CASSESLLAGGSETQYF TGTGCCAGCAGTGAGAGTTTACTAGCGGGAGGGTCGGAGACCCAGTACTTC TRBD2 TRBJ2-5 TRBV6-1 .
CASSQEGRAPLHF TGTGCCAGCAGCCAAGAGGGTCGGGCACCCCTCCACTTT . TRBJ1-6 TRBV3-1/TRBV3-2 .
CASSFPNRGGPLHF TGTGCCAGCAGTTTCCCCAACAGGGGCGGGCCCCTCCACTTT TRBD1 TRBJ1-6 TRBV27 .
CASRFRGTASVYTF TGTGCCAGCAGATTCAGAGGGACTGCCAGTGTCTACACCTTC . TRBJ1-2 TRBV27 .
CASSLTSTDTQYF TGTGCCAGCAGCCTGACTAGCACAGATACGCAGTATTTT . TRBJ2-3 TRBV25-1 .
CASSWDKLSSYTF TGTGCCAGCAGCTGGGACAAGCTTTCTAGCTACACCTTC . TRBJ1-2 TRBV28 .
CASSPPSDFTGVFITGELFF TGCGCCAGCAGCCCCCCCTCGGATTTTACAGGGGTATTCATCACCGGGGAGCTGTTTTTT TRBD1 TRBJ2-2 TRBV5-1 .
CATSEAGGQDQYF TGTGCCACCAGTGAGGCGGGAGGGCAGGACCAGTACTTC TRBD2 TRBJ2-5 TRBV24-1 .
CASSSTQGALSYEQYF TGTGCCAGCAGCTCTACTCAGGGGGCGCTTTCCTACGAGCAGTACTTC TRBD1 TRBJ2-7 TRBV7-2 .
CATSPRRGGRFREQYF TGTGCCACCAGCCCGAGGCGAGGGGGAAGGTTTAGGGAGCAGTACTTC . TRBJ2-7 TRBV15 .
CASMLSDGGSPLHF TGTGCCAGCATGCTGTCTGATGGAGGTTCACCCCTCCACTTT . TRBJ1-6 TRBV27 .
CASSRFGGELFF TGTGCCAGCAGCCGATTCGGCGGGGAGCTGTTTTTT . TRBJ2-2 TRBV7-9 .
CAISRAGDGEKLFF TGTGCCATCAGCCGGGCGGGGGACGGTGAAAAACTGTTTTTT . TRBJ1-4 TRBV10-3 .
CASRRQGTEKLFF TGTGCCAGCAGGCGACAGGGAACCGAAAAACTGTTTTTT TRBD1 TRBJ1-4 TRBV5-4 .
CASSPSGTRSSTDTQYF TGTGCCAGCAGCCCCTCCGGGACTAGAAGTTCCACAGATACGCAGTATTTT TRBD2 TRBJ2-3 TRBV13 .
CSVGGGTVEQFF TGCAGCGTTGGAGGGGGGACAGTCGAGCAGTTCTTC . TRBJ2-1 TRBV29-1 .
CSATATQGSGANVLTF TGCAGCGCCACAGCAACGCAGGGATCAGGGGCCAACGTCCTGACTTTC . TRBJ2-6 TRBV29-1 .
CASRFQDTEAFF TGTGCCAGCAGGTTTCAGGACACTGAAGCTTTCTTT . TRBJ1-1 TRBV12-3/TRBV12-4 .
CASSQQGSSPLHF TGTGCCAGCAGCCAACAGGGGAGTTCACCCCTCCACTTT . TRBJ1-6 TRBV3-1/TRBV3-2 .
CASSLSRLARNYGYTF TGTGCCAGCAGTTTATCGCGCCTCGCTAGGAACTATGGCTACACCTTC . TRBJ1-2 TRBV27 few
CATSRERETSDTQYF TGTGCCACCAGCAGAGAACGGGAGACTTCAGATACGCAGTATTTT . TRBJ2-3 TRBV15 many
CASSIGTRVSNQPQHF TGTGCCAGTAGTATAGGGACGAGGGTCAGCAATCAGCCCCAGCATTTT . TRBJ1-5 TRBV19 .
CASSQTGSSGAFF TGTGCCAGCAGTCAAACAGGCTCCTCAGGAGCTTTCTTT . TRBJ1-1 TRBV6-5 few
CASSLETGDQPQHF TGTGCCAGCTCACTGGAGACAGGGGATCAGCCCCAGCATTTT TRBD1 TRBJ1-5 TRBV18 .
CASTFSGGTDTQYF TGTGCCAGCACCTTTAGCGGGGGGACAGATACGCAGTATTTT TRBD2 TRBJ2-3 TRBV3-1/TRBV3-2 .
CASSFDRGPYNEQFF TGCGCCAGCAGCTTTGACAGGGGACCCTACAATGAGCAGTTCTTC TRBD1 TRBJ2-1 TRBV5-1 .
CASSLSTDTQYF TGTGCCAGTAGTCTCTCCACAGATACGCAGTATTTT . TRBJ2-3 TRBV19 .
CAWRGTGNYGYTF TGTGCCTGGAGAGGGACAGGGAACTATGGCTACACCTTC TRBD1 TRBJ1-2 TRBV30 .
CASSSGTGVRGYTF TGTGCCAGCAGCAGTGGGACAGGTGTTCGGGGCTACACCTTC TRBD1 TRBJ1-2 TRBV28 .
CASREGTGEAEQYF TGTGCCAGTAGGGAAGGGACAGGGGAGGCCGAGCAGTACTTC TRBD1 TRBJ2-7 TRBV19 .
CAWSPPGSYNEQFF TGTGCCTGGAGTCCGCCGGGCTCCTACAATGAGCAGTTCTTC . TRBJ2-1 TRBV30 .
CASSLLAGASNEQFF TGTGCCAGTAGTTTACTAGCGGGGGCCAGTAATGAGCAGTTCTTC TRBD2 TRBJ2-1 TRBV19 .
CASSLDGGDLYEQYF TGTGCCAGCAGCTTAGATGGGGGGGACCTTTACGAGCAGTACTTC TRBD2 TRBJ2-7 TRBV11-2 .